This T cell receptor (beta chain) was retrieved from a study of response to subunit inactivated influenza vaccine. Notes on the study in general: Authors suggested few new T cells are recruited by each seasonal influenza vaccination.

CDR1 is LGHNA and CDR2 is YSLEER in the germline V gene. V lost 0 bases and J lost 4, with 7 bases in between. The CDR3 runs 13 residues. TCRdb fed the RT-PCR reads into MiXCR, producing one record per CDR3 protein. The sample holds around 200,000 distinct CDR3 sequences, about 9% seen once. In this sample, this clonotype turned up many times. The antigen is undetermined. This TCR came from a man in his forties or fifties who received an inactivated influenza vaccine. The input for sequencing was non-naive T cells sorted from PBMCs, taken on the day of vaccination. This chain links TRBV4-3 with TRBJ2-7; D not resolved. Here the CDR3 reads CASSQDRRYEQYF. The CDR3 coding sequence is TGCGCCAGCAGCCAAGATCGCAGGTACGAGCAGTACTTC.